The 8 T cell receptor beta chains given below trace back to one sample, sequenced in a study of prognosis after radiotherapy for stage I lung cancer. Genomic DNA served as the source from which two-round multiplex PCR generated TCR beta CDR3 amplicons. Primers targeting each individual TRBV and TRBJ gene were applied in first-round PCR. In TCRdb, the multiplex PCR reads were re-called with MiXCR into one record per CDR3 protein. The sample contains about 32,000 distinct CDR3 sequences, 42% of which appear only once. The source material was PBMCs, sampled before or after stereotactic body radiation therapy (not recorded which). These TCRs come from a donor at least 50 years old with non-small cell lung cancer.

The table lists this clonotype with a few counts. With a much larger clone just one base away, this may be a read error. The chain couples TRBV30 to TRBJ1-1, with D hard to call. V lost 3 bases and J lost 3, with 11 bases in between. Germline V gene sequence: CDR1 GTSNPN, CDR2 SVGIG (reference sequence). This CDR3 is built from 13 residues. The chain's CDR3 is CAWSPPSDTEAFF. Written as DNA, the CDR3 is TGTGCCTGGAGCCCCCCTTCAGACACTGAAGCTTTCTTT.

This clonotype was counted ten times or more. The gene calls are TRBV3-1 and TRBJ1-3, with D unclear. The CDR3 is 14 residues long. V lost 1 base and J 2 bases, leaving 6 bases between the germline ends. Germline values: CDR1 LGHDT, CDR2 YNNKEL (reference sequence). CDR3 coding DNA: TGTGCCAGCAGCCAAGGGGGAACTGGAAACACCATATATTTT. Its translation: CASSQGGTGNTIYF.

On this clonotype itself: The junction departs from germline at one end; a sequencing error may be responsible. V and J are TRBV7-6 and TRBJ2-7, with 7 bases fitting TRBD1. The CDR3 is 14 residues long. Germline CDR1 reads SGHVS; CDR2 reads FNYEAQ. This CDR3 is CVSSRRQGQYEQYF. Written as DNA, the CDR3 is TGTGTCAGCAGCCGACGACAGGGCCAATACGAGCAGTACTTC.

This chain connects TRBV30 to TRBJ1-6; D uncertain. The germline V and J ends were trimmed by 0 bases and 8 bases, with 8 bases remaining between them. The CDR3 covers 13 residues. CDR1 GTSNPN and CDR2 SVGIG come from the germline V gene (reference sequence). Here the CDR3 reads CAWSVAWDSPLHF. Written as DNA, the CDR3 is TGTGCCTGGAGTGTTGCTTGGGATTCACCCCTCCACTTT.

The genes are TRBV12-3 or TRBV12-4 and TRBJ2-2; no reliable D call. The CDR3 spans 16 residues. V lost 3 bases and J lost 7, with 18 bases in between. The CDR3 DNA follows: TGTGCCAGCAGTTTCAAATCAGCCCTCCTAGACGGGGAGCTGTTTTTT. Translation: CASSFKSALLDGELFF.

There are many counts of this clonotype. The V and J genes are TRBV10-2 and TRBJ1-4; perhaps TRBD1 as D (6 bases). This CDR3 region has 13 residues. CDR1 is WSHSY, CDR2 SAAADI, per germline. The germline V and J ends were trimmed by 4 bases and 7 bases, with 10 bases remaining between them. The CDR3 reads CASSVGGTEKLFF. In DNA form, the CDR3 reads TGCGCCAGCAGTGTAGGGGGAACTGAAAAACTGTTTTTT.

This clonotype came up a few times. The chain uses TRBV27 and TRBJ2-1, with 7 bases fitting TRBD2. Losses at the gene ends were 5 bases for V and 3 bases for J; bases not matched to a gene: 1. CDR3 length: 13 residues. Germline values: CDR1 MNHEY, CDR2 SMNVEV (reference sequence). The CDR3: CASSRTSYNEQFF. DNA of the CDR3: TGTGCCAGCAGTCGGACTAGCTACAATGAGCAGTTCTTC.

There are many counts of this clonotype. The J gene is TRBJ1-1, the V gene TRBV18; D may be TRBD1 (5 bases). CDR1 is KGHSH, CDR2 LQKENI, per germline. The CDR3 totals 15 residues. The ends were cut back, 0 bases at V and 1 base at J, with 9 bases in the middle. This chain's CDR3 is CASSPPGETNTEAFF. CDR3 coding DNA: TGTGCCAGCTCACCACCGGGGGAGACGAACACTGAAGCTTTCTTT.